These 20 T cell receptor beta chains came from one sample sequenced in a study of shared clonotypes between healthy human individuals. This table comes from immunoSEQ multiplex PCR, and its TCRdb copy is limited to in-frame clones, with some not included. The sample holds over a million clones, roughly 96% seen once. Sequencing was done on a sample of naive CD4+ T cells sorted from blood. Subset: CD45RA+ positively selected. All receptors derive from a man aged 30-40 years in good health.

V gene TRBV6-1 combines with J gene TRBJ2-7; 7 nucleotides line up with TRBD1. The CDR3 runs to 12 residues. The junction had 5 bases not matched to a gene; V was cut back by 6 bases and J by 6 bases. Germline V gene data show CDR1 as MNHNS and CDR2 as SASEGT. CDR3 protein: CASSDRVGEQYF. In DNA, the CDR3 is TGTGCCAGCAGCGACAGGGTTGGCGAGCAGTACTTC.

This clone came up once. The chain combines TRBV5-4 with TRBJ2-7; 7 positions agree with TRBD1. The CDR3 contains 14 residues. Unmatched junction bases numbered 5, after V lost 5 bases and J lost 0 bases. CDR1 is SGHNT and CDR2 is YYREEE in the germline V gene (reference sequence). The CDR3 DNA sequence: TGTGCCAGCAGAGGGGGCTCGGACTCCTACGAGCAGTACTTC. Protein product: CASRGGSDSYEQYF.

The rearrangement joins TRBV5-1 to TRBJ1-2; D is perhaps TRBD1 (5 bases). This CDR3 comprises 20 residues. Germline V gene lookup returns CDR1 SGHRS and CDR2 YFSETQ. The V and J ends lost 0 bases and 1 base respectively, with 25 bases between them. The CDR3: CASSLGYRTGQPQINYGYTF. The CDR3 nucleotides read TGCGCCAGCAGCTTGGGCTATAGAACGGGGCAGCCGCAGATTAACTATGGCTACACCTTC.

The chain links TRBV27 to TRBJ2-2, with TRBD1 matching over 9 bases. The germline CDR1 and CDR2 sequences are MNHEY and SMNVEV (reference sequence). Trimming took 7 bases from V and 6 from J; bases not matched to a gene: 9. The CDR3 is made up of 15 amino acids. DNA for the CDR3: TGTGCCAGCAAAGAACGGACAGGGGTCCCCGGGGAGCTGTTTTTT. This gives the protein CASKERTGVPGELFF.

The rearrangement joins TRBV4-2 to TRBJ2-7, with a tentative D call TRBD1 (6 bases). Trimming removed 4 bases from V and 0 bases from J, with 13 bases in between. The CDR3 is 15 amino acids. Germline V gene sequence: CDR1 LGHNA, CDR2 YNFKEQ. Here the CDR3 reads CASSLPGQPSYEQYF. The CDR3 DNA sequence: TGTGCCAGCAGCCTCCCGGGACAACCCTCCTACGAGCAGTACTTC.

The chain uses TRBV10-2 and TRBJ2-7; 7 nucleotides agree with TRBD1. The CDR3 has 14 residues. V shed 4 bases and J 3 bases; nucleotides not matched to a gene: 6. Germline CDR1 is WSHSY and CDR2 is SAAADI. For the CDR3, the DNA is TGCGCCAGCAGTGGGACAGGATTGAGCTACGAGCAGTACTTC. It is translated as CASSGTGLSYEQYF.

The J gene is TRBJ2-1, the V gene TRBV5-1, with 12 bases lining up with TRBD1. There are 15 residues in the CDR3. V gave up 6 bases and J gave up 8 bases; unmatched junction bases: 9. Germline assignment: CDR1 SGHRS and CDR2 YFSETQ. The CDR3 is CASTRRDRGHDEQFF. The CDR3 DNA is TGCGCCAGCACCCGTCGGGACAGGGGGCATGATGAGCAGTTCTTC.

This chain links TRBV5-1 with TRBJ1-1; 7 nucleotides align to TRBD1. Trimming cost V 3 bases and J 2 bases; bases outside gene matches: 10. Looked up from germline, CDR1 is SGHRS and CDR2 is YFSETQ. This CDR3 comprises 16 residues. CDR3 loop: CASSSATTGYNTEAFF. The DNA of the CDR3 is TGCGCCAGCAGCTCTGCCACGACAGGGTATAACACTGAAGCTTTCTTT.

The V and J genes are TRBV6-5 and TRBJ2-5; a weak D match, TRBD2 (6 bases). Between the trimmed V and J ends, which lost 6 bases and 1 base, there was a span of 12 bases. The CDR3 runs 14 residues. CDR1 is MNHEY, CDR2 SVGAGI, per germline. The CDR3 nucleotides read TGTGCCAGCAGAAGAGCTAGCGCCCAAGAGACCCAGTACTTC. Amino acid sequence: CASRRASAQETQYF.

This chain connects TRBV19 to TRBJ2-1, with 8 positions matching TRBD1. V dropped 3 bases and J dropped 4; count of bases not matched to a gene: 11. Germline V gene sequence: CDR1 LNHDA, CDR2 SQIVND (reference sequence). CDR3 length: 17 amino acids. CDR3 coding DNA: TGTGCCAGTAGTATGAGGGCAGGGGGCGCAGGATACAATGAGCAGTTCTTC. Its translation is CASSMRAGGAGYNEQFF.

The CDR3 protein is CASRASIRVNQPQHF. The CDR3, as DNA: TGTGCCAGCCGGGCGTCTATTCGGGTCAATCAGCCCCAGCATTTT. V gene TRBV2 combines with J gene TRBJ1-5; D is undetermined. The V end was cut by 8 bases, the J end by 3 bases, with 17 bases between. This CDR3 has 15 amino acids. Germline V gives CDR1 SNHLY, CDR2 FYNNEI.

The gene calls are TRBV7-2 and TRBJ2-7; TRBD2 agrees at 8 bases. CDR3 length: 16 amino acids. Trimming took 3 bases from V and 0 from J; bases not matched to a gene: 7. The germline V gene encodes CDR1 SGHTA and CDR2 FQGNSA. The CDR3 coding sequence is TGTGCCAGCAGCTTGCGAACTAGCGGAGGCTCCTACGAGCAGTACTTC. Encoded protein: CASSLRTSGGSYEQYF. The variable domain in full, with the rest retrieved from reference TRBV7-2 and TRBJ2-7, is GAGVSQSPSNKVTEKGKDVELRCDPISGHTALYWYRQSLGQGLEFLIYFQGNSAPDKSGLPSDRFSAERTGGSVSTLTIQRTQQEDSAVYLCASSLRTSGGSYEQYFGPGTRLTVT.

The chain joins TRBV7-2 to TRBJ2-1; the D is unclear. The CDR3 extends over 14 amino acids. V dropped 1 base and J dropped 2 bases, with 6 bases sitting between them. CDR1 and CDR2 from the germline V gene are SGHTA and FQGNSA. The CDR3 DNA follows: TGTGCCAGCAGCTTAGTTCCTACCTACAATGAGCAGTTCTTC. Protein: CASSLVPTYNEQFF.

This clone was seen more than once but under ten times. The chain is built from TRBV30 and TRBJ1-5; TRBD1 might be the D (6 bases). V was shortened by 1 base and J by 5 bases, with 9 bases between the two germline ends. The CDR3 totals 13 residues. From germline, CDR1 is GTSNPN and CDR2 SVGIG (reference sequence). Here the CDR3 reads CAWSAGQHQPQHF. The CDR3 DNA follows: TGTGCCTGGAGTGCCGGACAGCATCAGCCCCAGCATTTT.

The CDR3 region has the DNA TGTGCCAGCAGTCCACGGACAGGAAAGGACCTAGTGGGCTCCTACAATGAGCAGTTCTTC. Protein: CASSPRTGKDLVGSYNEQFF. The chain is built from TRBV27 and TRBJ2-1; 7 bases fit TRBD1. CDR1 is MNHEY, CDR2 SMNVEV, per germline (reference sequence). With 5 bases clipped from V and 0 bases from J, the junction kept 19 bases outside the gene matches. The CDR3 is made up of 20 amino acids.

V usage is TRBV7-8 and J usage is TRBJ1-5, with a possible D match to TRBD1 (5 bases). CDR1 and CDR2 from the germline V gene are SGHVS and FQNEAQ. The V end lost 3 bases, the J end lost 0 bases, and 9 bases lay between the germline ends. This CDR3 spans 15 amino acids. CDR3 nucleotides: TGTGCCAGCAGCTTGGTCGGGGCTAGCAATCAGCCCCAGCATTTT. Encoded protein: CASSLVGASNQPQHF. Supplemented by reference TRBV7-8 and TRBJ1-5, the full variable domain reads GAGVSQSPRYKVAKRGQDVALRCDPISGHVSLFWYQQALGQGPEFLTYFQNEAQLDKSGLPSDRFFAERPEGSVSTLKIQRTQQEDSAVYLCASSLVGASNQPQHFGDGTRLSIL.

This chain connects TRBV9 to TRBJ1-2; possibly TRBD1 for D (6 bases). Germline V gene sequence: CDR1 SGDLS, CDR2 YYNGEE. The length of the CDR3 is 13 residues. Trimming removed 4 bases at V and 8 bases at J, with 15 bases between. DNA of the CDR3: TGTGCCAGCAGCCCAGTAGAGGGGGTAGGCTACACCTTC. Its translation: CASSPVEGVGYTF.

The V gene is TRBV4-1, the J gene TRBJ2-2; 11 nucleotides agree with TRBD2. CDR3 size: 16 residues. CDR1 and CDR2 (germline): MGHRA, YSYEKL. Trimming at V came to 4 bases and at J to 0 bases, leaving 1 base not matched to a gene. CDR3 bases: TGCGCCAGCAGCCCGGGACTAGCGGCGAACACCGGGGAGCTGTTTTTT. Translating gives CASSPGLAANTGELFF.

This chain links TRBV14 with TRBJ1-2, with D possibly being TRBD1 (6 bases). The CDR3 covers 13 residues. Germline V gene lookup returns CDR1 SGHDN and CDR2 FVKESK. V lost 1 base and J lost 8, with 11 bases in between. The CDR3 DNA sequence: TGTGCCAGCAGCCAAGTTACAGGGATGGGCTACACCTTC. Amino acid sequence: CASSQVTGMGYTF. Variable domain in full (rest from reference TRBV14 and TRBJ1-2): EAGVTQFPSHSVIEKGQTVTLRCDPISGHDNLYWYRRVMGKEIKFLLHFVKESKQDESGMPNNRFLAERTGGTYSTLKVQPAELEDSGVYFCASSQVTGMGYTFGSGTRLTVV.

The gene calls are TRBV27 and TRBJ2-7; D tentatively fits TRBD1 or TRBD2 (6 bases each). Looked up from germline, CDR1 is MNHEY and CDR2 is SMNVEV (reference sequence). The CDR3 length is 13 residues. Trimming pared 9 bases from V and 2 bases from J, leaving 14 bases between. DNA for the CDR3: TGTGCCAGTTCCCGGGGGCCACCCTACGAGCAGTACTTC. This sequence encodes CASSRGPPYEQYF.